A selection of T cell receptor beta chains follows, all from one sample in a study of blood T cell repertoires in COVID-19. This table comes from immunoSEQ multiplex PCR, and its TCRdb copy is limited to in-frame clones, with some not included. This table holds about 130,000 clones, approximately 80% found once. The sample comprised PBMCs or T cells enriched from blood (not recorded which). The receptors stem from a man aged 45-60 years who had recovered from COVID-19. Both conserved end residues are trimmed from each CDR3.

J gene: TRBJ1-2
V gene: TRBV28
CDR3 protein: ASSLQIGAAGYT

J gene: TRBJ2-5
V gene: TRBV3-1/TRBV3-2
CDR3 protein: ASSRRGDRETQY

J gene: TRBJ2-1
V gene: TRBV9
CDR3 protein: ASSVVGAPYNEQF

J gene: TRBJ2-5
V gene: TRBV7-3
CDR3 protein: ASSLNQEQETQY

J gene: TRBJ2-7
V gene: TRBV7-8
CDR3 protein: ASSSRQGVEEQY

J gene: TRBJ1-3
V gene: TRBV14
CDR3 protein: ASSQSGLNTIY

J gene: TRBJ1-6
V gene: TRBV4-1
CDR3 protein: ASSQDIHNSPLH

J gene: TRBJ2-7
V gene: TRBV27
CDR3 protein: ASRNTGGGYEQY

J gene: TRBJ2-2
V gene: TRBV10-3
CDR3 protein: AISPATGDTGELF

J gene: TRBJ1-4
V gene: TRBV7-9
CDR3 protein: ASSLAEGQGDEKLF

J gene: TRBJ2-2
V gene: TRBV6-2/TRBV6-3
CDR3 protein: ASSYGRRNTGELF

J gene: TRBJ1-2
V gene: TRBV4-3
CDR3 protein: ASSQEFRSYGYT

J gene: TRBJ1-1
V gene: TRBV5-8
CDR3 protein: APGQGSTEAF

J gene: TRBJ1-1
V gene: TRBV28
CDR3 protein: ASWGRNRGTEAF

J gene: TRBJ1-6
V gene: TRBV27
CDR3 protein: ASSMSNNSPLH

J gene: TRBJ1-1
V gene: TRBV9
CDR3 protein: ASRGAVDTEAF

J gene: TRBJ2-7
V gene: TRBV6-5
CDR3 protein: ASAGGPHEQY

J gene: TRBJ2-3
V gene: TRBV28
CDR3 protein: ASSLNLGAPGLTDTQY

J gene: TRBJ2-7
V gene: TRBV20-1
CDR3 protein: SASGLAGGYEQY

J gene: TRBJ2-1
V gene: TRBV11-2
CDR3 protein: ASSLTPITGGFRNEQF

J gene: TRBJ1-2
V gene: TRBV29-1
CDR3 protein: SVLGRGRDGYT

J gene: TRBJ1-2
V gene: TRBV10-3
CDR3 protein: AISNPEEGRNGYT

J gene: TRBJ1-5
V gene: TRBV24-1
CDR3 protein: ATSDSTGNPNQPQH

J gene: TRBJ2-7
V gene: TRBV19
CDR3 protein: ASSLLAGGPHEQY

J gene: TRBJ1-5
V gene: TRBV5-4
CDR3 protein: ASSPDRGHQPQH

J gene: TRBJ2-2
V gene: TRBV7-3
CDR3 protein: ASAGERGGELF

J gene: TRBJ2-6
V gene: TRBV19
CDR3 protein: ASSPVSGANVLT

J gene: TRBJ2-2
V gene: TRBV2
CDR3 protein: ASRKLAGGPGELF

J gene: TRBJ2-5
V gene: TRBV28
CDR3 protein: ASSSWGGAGGETQY

J gene: TRBJ1-5
V gene: TRBV7-9
CDR3 protein: ASSPDTHSNQPQH

J gene: TRBJ2-2
V gene: TRBV7-3
CDR3 protein: ASSLGTTNTGELF

J gene: TRBJ2-3
V gene: TRBV4-1
CDR3 protein: ASSEAGLARY

J gene: TRBJ2-3
V gene: TRBV6-2/TRBV6-3
CDR3 protein: ASSYGGGGTQY

J gene: TRBJ2-1
V gene: TRBV6-6
CDR3 protein: ASTLAGLNEQF

J gene: TRBJ2-3
V gene: TRBV14
CDR3 protein: ASVTSSGFTDTQY

J gene: TRBJ2-7
V gene: TRBV6-1
CDR3 protein: ASSESTGTRNYEQY

J gene: TRBJ2-1
V gene: TRBV6-5
CDR3 protein: ASSYVGVYSYNEQF

J gene: TRBJ2-1
V gene: TRBV18
CDR3 protein: ASSPPEGVVNNEQF

J gene: TRBJ1-1
V gene: TRBV27
CDR3 protein: ASSSGGNTEAF

J gene: TRBJ2-7
V gene: TRBV2
CDR3 protein: ASSEQVHYEQY

J gene: TRBJ2-7
V gene: TRBV2
CDR3 protein: ASSYQGYIYEQY

J gene: TRBJ1-1
V gene: TRBV19
CDR3 protein: ASSISAGMSTEAF

J gene: TRBJ1-2
V gene: TRBV19
CDR3 protein: ASSPEGYGYT

J gene: TRBJ2-2
V gene: TRBV7-2
CDR3 protein: ASSLRTTYTGELF

J gene: TRBJ2-7
V gene: TRBV3-1/TRBV3-2
CDR3 protein: ASSSHGLAGAEQY

J gene: TRBJ2-7
V gene: TRBV7-8
CDR3 protein: ASSSPKSPSGGKLYEQY